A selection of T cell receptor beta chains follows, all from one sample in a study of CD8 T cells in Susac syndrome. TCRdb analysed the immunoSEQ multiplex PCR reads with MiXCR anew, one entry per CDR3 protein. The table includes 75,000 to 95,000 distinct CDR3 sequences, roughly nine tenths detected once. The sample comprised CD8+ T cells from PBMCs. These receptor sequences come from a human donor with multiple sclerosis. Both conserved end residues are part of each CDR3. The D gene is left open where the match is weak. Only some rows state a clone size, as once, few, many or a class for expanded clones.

CDR3 DNA: TGTGCCAGCAGTGAAAACACAGATACGCAGTATTTT
CDR3 protein: CASSENTDTQYF
D gene: NA
clone size: NA
V gene: TRBV27
J gene: TRBJ2-3
CDR3 length: 12

CDR3 DNA: TGCGCCAGCAGCCCTAATCGGGCGGACACAGATACGCAGTATTTT
CDR3 protein: CASSPNRADTDTQYF
D gene: NA
clone size: NA
V gene: TRBV4-3
J gene: TRBJ2-3
CDR3 length: 15

CDR3 DNA: TGTGCCAGTAGTATCCCCCCACTAGCGGGGGATTACAATGAGCAGTTCTTC
CDR3 protein: CASSIPPLAGDYNEQFF
D gene: TRBD2
clone size: once
V gene: TRBV19
J gene: TRBJ2-1
CDR3 length: 17

CDR3 DNA: TGTGCCAGCAGTTTTGACGGCCGGGTGGAGACCCAGTACTTC
CDR3 protein: CASSFDGRVETQYF
D gene: NA
clone size: NA
V gene: TRBV12-3/TRBV12-4
J gene: TRBJ2-5
CDR3 length: 14

CDR3 DNA: TGTGCCAGCAGCTTAAGCGGGAGTGGTTACAATGAGCAGTTCTTC
CDR3 protein: CASSLSGSGYNEQFF
D gene: TRBD2
clone size: NA
V gene: TRBV7-3
J gene: TRBJ2-1
CDR3 length: 15

CDR3 DNA: TGTGCCAGCAGCCCGAGACAGATGAACACTGAAGCTTTCTTT
CDR3 protein: CASSPRQMNTEAFF
D gene: NA
clone size: NA
V gene: TRBV14
J gene: TRBJ1-1
CDR3 length: 14

CDR3 DNA: TGTGCCAGCAGTTACGGCGGGAGTCCCGATGAGCAGTTCTTC
CDR3 protein: CASSYGGSPDEQFF
D gene: TRBD2
clone size: NA
V gene: TRBV6-5
J gene: TRBJ2-1
CDR3 length: 14

CDR3 DNA: TGCGCCATCAAGCTAGGCTACGAGCAGTACTTC
CDR3 protein: CAIKLGYEQYF
D gene: NA
clone size: NA
V gene: TRBV10-2
J gene: TRBJ2-7
CDR3 length: 11

CDR3 DNA: TGTGCCAGCACCTCAGTTGAGGGTAAAGCTTTCTTT
CDR3 protein: CASTSVEGKAFF
D gene: NA
clone size: NA
V gene: TRBV27
J gene: TRBJ1-1
CDR3 length: 12

CDR3 DNA: TGTGCCAGCAGCTTCGGGGCCGGTAGCAATCAGCCCCAGCATTTT
CDR3 protein: CASSFGAGSNQPQHF
D gene: NA
clone size: NA
V gene: TRBV9
J gene: TRBJ1-5
CDR3 length: 15

CDR3 DNA: TGCAGTGCTAGAGATGTAAGGAATGTGGGCACAGATACGCAGTATTTT
CDR3 protein: CSARDVRNVGTDTQYF
D gene: NA
clone size: NA
V gene: TRBV20-1
J gene: TRBJ2-3
CDR3 length: 16

CDR3 DNA: TGCGCCAGCAGCTCGGCTACCTCCCCTTACAATGAGCAGTTCTTC
CDR3 protein: CASSSATSPYNEQFF
D gene: NA
clone size: NA
V gene: TRBV5-1
J gene: TRBJ2-1
CDR3 length: 15

CDR3 DNA: TGTGCCAGCAGCAAAGAGAGCACTAGCGGCACAGATACGCAGTATTTT
CDR3 protein: CASSKESTSGTDTQYF
D gene: TRBD2
clone size: NA
V gene: TRBV9
J gene: TRBJ2-3
CDR3 length: 16

CDR3 DNA: TGTGCCAGCAGTGAAAGACAGGGAAGAACCTACGAGCAGTACTTC
CDR3 protein: CASSERQGRTYEQYF
D gene: TRBD1
clone size: NA
V gene: TRBV2
J gene: TRBJ2-7
CDR3 length: 15

CDR3 DNA: TGTGCCAGCAGCTTAACGGACGGGGAGCTGTTTTTT
CDR3 protein: CASSLTDGELFF
D gene: NA
clone size: NA
V gene: TRBV7-2
J gene: TRBJ2-2
CDR3 length: 12

CDR3 DNA: TGCAGTGCTAGAGATACGAGACAGGGGGGGAATGGCTACACCTTC
CDR3 protein: CSARDTRQGGNGYTF
D gene: TRBD1
clone size: NA
V gene: TRBV20-1
J gene: TRBJ1-2
CDR3 length: 15

CDR3 DNA: TGTGCCAGCAGCCAAGGGGAGCGATTCACAGATACGCAGTATTTT
CDR3 protein: CASSQGERFTDTQYF
D gene: NA
clone size: NA
V gene: TRBV3-1
J gene: TRBJ2-3
CDR3 length: 15

CDR3 DNA: TGTGCCAGCAGTCATAGCGGGGGGGCCTACAATGAGCAGTTCTTC
CDR3 protein: CASSHSGGAYNEQFF
D gene: TRBD2
clone size: NA
V gene: TRBV6-5
J gene: TRBJ2-1
CDR3 length: 15

CDR3 DNA: TGCGCCAGCAGCTGGACAGGGGTAACTGAAGCTTTCTTT
CDR3 protein: CASSWTGVTEAFF
D gene: TRBD1
clone size: NA
V gene: TRBV5-1
J gene: TRBJ1-1
CDR3 length: 13

CDR3 DNA: TGTGCCAGTCGACAGCTGAACACTGAAGCTTTCTTT
CDR3 protein: CASRQLNTEAFF
D gene: NA
clone size: NA
V gene: TRBV12-3/TRBV12-4
J gene: TRBJ1-1
CDR3 length: 12

CDR3 DNA: TGCGCCAGCAGCGCAGACGGGAAAAACACTGAAGCTTTCTTT
CDR3 protein: CASSADGKNTEAFF
D gene: NA
clone size: NA
V gene: TRBV5-1
J gene: TRBJ1-1
CDR3 length: 14

CDR3 DNA: TGTGCCAGCCGGCTGTCCCCGGACAGGGGACTGTTTTTT
CDR3 protein: CASRLSPDRGLFF
D gene: TRBD1
clone size: NA
V gene: TRBV2
J gene: TRBJ1-4
CDR3 length: 13

CDR3 DNA: TGCAGTGCCGACTCTTCTGGTGCTTCTAGCACAGATACGCAGTATTTT
CDR3 protein: CSADSSGASSTDTQYF
D gene: NA
clone size: NA
V gene: TRBV20-1
J gene: TRBJ2-3
CDR3 length: 16

CDR3 DNA: TGTGCCACCAGAACAGGGGAAGACACCGGGGAGCTGTTTTTT
CDR3 protein: CATRTGEDTGELFF
D gene: TRBD1
clone size: NA
V gene: TRBV24-1
J gene: TRBJ2-2
CDR3 length: 14

CDR3 DNA: TGTGCCAGCAGCTCGACAGGGGTATTCGGGGTCGACACTGAAGCTTTCTTT
CDR3 protein: CASSSTGVFGVDTEAFF
D gene: TRBD1
clone size: NA
V gene: TRBV13
J gene: TRBJ1-1
CDR3 length: 17

CDR3 DNA: TGTGCCAGCAGCGTAGCCAGCGGCCTCTACAATGAGCAGTTCTTC
CDR3 protein: CASSVASGLYNEQFF
D gene: NA
clone size: NA
V gene: TRBV9
J gene: TRBJ2-1
CDR3 length: 15

CDR3 DNA: TGTGCCAGTAAGGGACAGGGAAATGAAGCTTTCTTT
CDR3 protein: CASKGQGNEAFF
D gene: TRBD1
clone size: NA
V gene: TRBV19
J gene: TRBJ1-1
CDR3 length: 12

CDR3 DNA: TGTGCCAGCAGTGACAGCCGTAATCAGCCCCAGCATTTT
CDR3 protein: CASSDSRNQPQHF
D gene: NA
clone size: NA
V gene: TRBV2
J gene: TRBJ1-5
CDR3 length: 13

CDR3 DNA: TGTGCCAGCGGGGACCCGTTTACTAGCGGGGGCCTCCAAGAGACCCAGTACTTC
CDR3 protein: CASGDPFTSGGLQETQYF
D gene: TRBD2
clone size: NA
V gene: TRBV12-3/TRBV12-4
J gene: TRBJ2-5
CDR3 length: 18

CDR3 DNA: TGTGCCAGCAGTAAAATGACAGTCCAAGAGACCCAGTACTTC
CDR3 protein: CASSKMTVQETQYF
D gene: NA
clone size: NA
V gene: TRBV28
J gene: TRBJ2-5
CDR3 length: 14

CDR3 DNA: TGTGCCAGTTTTAGCGGAGAAGAGACCCAGTACTTC
CDR3 protein: CASFSGEETQYF
D gene: NA
clone size: NA
V gene: TRBV6-2/TRBV6-3
J gene: TRBJ2-5
CDR3 length: 12

CDR3 DNA: TGTGTCTCGTTGGTATCGGAGTCTAACACAGATACGCAGTATTTT
CDR3 protein: CVSLVSESNTDTQYF
D gene: NA
clone size: NA
V gene: TRBV7-2
J gene: TRBJ2-3
CDR3 length: 15

CDR3 DNA: TGTGCTAGCAGCCCCGGGAACAATGAGCAGTTCTTC
CDR3 protein: CASSPGNNEQFF
D gene: NA
clone size: NA
V gene: TRBV7-7
J gene: TRBJ2-1
CDR3 length: 12

CDR3 DNA: TGTGCCAGCAGCCAAGATAGAAGCGGGGAAGAGACCCAGTACTTC
CDR3 protein: CASSQDRSGEETQYF
D gene: TRBD2
clone size: NA
V gene: TRBV14
J gene: TRBJ2-5
CDR3 length: 15

CDR3 DNA: TGTGCCAGCAGTGACTCGAAGCGGCGCGGGGGCAATCAGCCCCAGCATTTT
CDR3 protein: CASSDSKRRGGNQPQHF
D gene: NA
clone size: NA
V gene: TRBV6-4
J gene: TRBJ1-5
CDR3 length: 17

CDR3 DNA: TGTGCCACCAGTGCTCGGTTTTCAGGGAATGAGCAGTTCTTC
CDR3 protein: CATSARFSGNEQFF
D gene: NA
clone size: NA
V gene: TRBV24-1
J gene: TRBJ2-1
CDR3 length: 14

CDR3 DNA: TGTGCCAGCAGCCCCCTCCATGACACTGAAGCTTTCTTT
CDR3 protein: CASSPLHDTEAFF
D gene: NA
clone size: NA
V gene: TRBV7-9
J gene: TRBJ1-1
CDR3 length: 13

CDR3 DNA: TGTGCCAGCAGTGAGACAGCTAACACTGAAGCTTTCTTT
CDR3 protein: CASSETANTEAFF
D gene: NA
clone size: few
V gene: TRBV12-3/TRBV12-4
J gene: TRBJ1-1
CDR3 length: 13

CDR3 DNA: TGTGCCACCAGCATCTCCGACAGGGAAGATTCACCCCTCCACTTT
CDR3 protein: CATSISDREDSPLHF
D gene: TRBD1
clone size: NA
V gene: TRBV15
J gene: TRBJ1-6
CDR3 length: 15

CDR3 DNA: TGTGCCAGCACTCCTGGGGCCGCGCTGGGAGGCTACACCTTC
CDR3 protein: CASTPGAALGGYTF
D gene: NA
clone size: NA
V gene: TRBV19
J gene: TRBJ1-2
CDR3 length: 14

CDR3 DNA: TGTGCCAGCAGCAGTCTGGACAGATTATACTCCTACGAGCAGTACTTC
CDR3 protein: CASSSLDRLYSYEQYF
D gene: NA
clone size: NA
V gene: TRBV27
J gene: TRBJ2-7
CDR3 length: 16

CDR3 DNA: TGTGCCAGCAGTGAGACAGGGTACAATGAGCAGTTCTTC
CDR3 protein: CASSETGYNEQFF
D gene: TRBD1
clone size: NA
V gene: TRBV28
J gene: TRBJ2-1
CDR3 length: 13

CDR3 DNA: TGCGCCAGCAGCTTGGGGGGGGGACAGGGGTTCTACGAGCAGTACTTC
CDR3 protein: CASSLGGGQGFYEQYF
D gene: TRBD1
clone size: NA
V gene: TRBV5-1
J gene: TRBJ2-7
CDR3 length: 16

CDR3 DNA: TGTGCCAGCAGAAACCTCATGGGTTATGAGCAGTTCTTC
CDR3 protein: CASRNLMGYEQFF
D gene: NA
clone size: NA
V gene: TRBV6-2/TRBV6-3
J gene: TRBJ2-1
CDR3 length: 13

CDR3 DNA: TGTGCCAGCAGCTTAGTGGGTGGGACTGGTCTAGCTTTCTTT
CDR3 protein: CASSLVGGTGLAFF
D gene: NA
clone size: NA
V gene: TRBV7-2
J gene: TRBJ1-1
CDR3 length: 14